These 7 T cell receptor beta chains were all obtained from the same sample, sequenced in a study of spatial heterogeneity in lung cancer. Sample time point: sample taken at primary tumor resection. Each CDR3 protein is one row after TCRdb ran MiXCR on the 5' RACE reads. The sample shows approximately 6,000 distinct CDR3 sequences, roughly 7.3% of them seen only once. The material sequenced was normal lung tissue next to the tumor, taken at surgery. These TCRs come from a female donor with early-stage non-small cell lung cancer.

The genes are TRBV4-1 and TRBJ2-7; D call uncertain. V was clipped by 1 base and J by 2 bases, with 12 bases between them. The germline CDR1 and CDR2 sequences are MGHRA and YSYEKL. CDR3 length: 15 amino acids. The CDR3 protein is CASSQGVAPTYEQYF. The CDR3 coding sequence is TGCGCCAGCAGCCAAGGGGTAGCTCCTACCTACGAGCAGTACTTC.

CDR3 nucleotides: TGTGCCAGCAGAGCAGTGTCCAATGAGCAGTTCTTC. As protein: CASRAVSNEQFF. The V and J genes are TRBV3-1 and TRBJ2-1, with D hard to call. The V end lost 6 bases, the J end lost 6 bases, and 9 bases lay between the germline ends. The CDR3 contains 12 residues. Looked up from germline, CDR1 is LGHDT and CDR2 is YNNKEL (reference sequence).

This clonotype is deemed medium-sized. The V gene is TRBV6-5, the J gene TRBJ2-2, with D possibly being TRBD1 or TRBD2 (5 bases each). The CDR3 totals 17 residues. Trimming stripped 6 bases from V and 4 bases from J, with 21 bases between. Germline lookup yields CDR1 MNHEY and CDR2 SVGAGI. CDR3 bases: TGTGCCAGCAGCCGGGACCATACTAGTCTCACCACCGGGGAGCTGTTTTTT. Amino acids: CASSRDHTSLTTGELFF.

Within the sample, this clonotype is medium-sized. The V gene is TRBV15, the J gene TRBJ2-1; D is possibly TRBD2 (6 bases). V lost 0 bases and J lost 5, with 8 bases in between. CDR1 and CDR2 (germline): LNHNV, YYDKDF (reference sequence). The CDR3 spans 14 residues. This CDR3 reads CATSRDGGNNEQFF. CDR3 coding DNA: TGTGCCACCAGCAGAGATGGGGGGAACAATGAGCAGTTCTTC. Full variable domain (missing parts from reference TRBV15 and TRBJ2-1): DAMVIQNPRYQVTQFGKPVTLSCSQTLNHNVMYWYQQKSSQAPKLLFHYYDKDFNNEADTPDNFQSRRPNTSFCFLDIRSPGLGDTAMYLCATSRDGGNNEQFFGPGTRLTVL.

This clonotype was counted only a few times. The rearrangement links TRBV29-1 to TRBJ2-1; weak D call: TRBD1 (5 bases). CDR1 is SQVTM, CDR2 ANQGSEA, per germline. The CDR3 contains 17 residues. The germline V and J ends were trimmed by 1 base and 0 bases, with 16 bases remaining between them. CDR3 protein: CSVEGTPDTSSYNEQFF. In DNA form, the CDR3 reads TGCAGCGTTGAAGGGACGCCGGACACCAGCTCCTACAATGAGCAGTTCTTC.

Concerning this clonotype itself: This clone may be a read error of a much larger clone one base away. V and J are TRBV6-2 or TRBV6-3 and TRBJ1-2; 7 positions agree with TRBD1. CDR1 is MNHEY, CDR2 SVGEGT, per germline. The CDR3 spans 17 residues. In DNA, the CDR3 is TGTGTCAGCAGAACTCCCCGACAGGGTTCAGGGAACTATGGCTACACCTTC. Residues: CVSRTPRQGSGNYGYTF.

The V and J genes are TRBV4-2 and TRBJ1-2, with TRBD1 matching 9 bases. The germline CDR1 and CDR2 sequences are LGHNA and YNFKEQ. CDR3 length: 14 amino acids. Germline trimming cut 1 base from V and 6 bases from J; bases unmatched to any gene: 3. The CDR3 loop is CASSQGQGGNGYTF. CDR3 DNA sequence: TGTGCCAGCAGCCAAGGACAGGGGGGGAATGGCTACACCTTC.